The clone carrying this T cell receptor (beta chain) was recorded at least ten times. The data stem from a study of blood T cells in healthy people across ages. This CDR3 is 13 amino acids long. The ends were cut back, 5 bases at V and 2 bases at J, with 10 bases in the middle. Germline V gene sequence: CDR1 SEHNR, CDR2 FQNEAQ (reference sequence). A J-beta primer mix and a sample-barcoded 5' primer were used in a second PCR of about 7 to 12 cycles. TCRdb reanalysed the 5' RACE reads using MiXCR and keeps one entry per CDR3 protein. The sample contains around 2 million distinct CDR3 sequences, approximately 39% of which appear only once. Healthy Caucasians from Russia aged roughly 6 to 90 served as donors.

The sequence derives from a human donor in good health. The source material was blood. The chain joins TRBV7-9 to TRBJ2-7; a weak D match, TRBD1 (5 bases). The CDR3 DNA follows: TGTGCCAGCAGCCCTAAGGGGCCCTACGAGCAGTACTTC. Translated, it gives CASSPKGPYEQYF.